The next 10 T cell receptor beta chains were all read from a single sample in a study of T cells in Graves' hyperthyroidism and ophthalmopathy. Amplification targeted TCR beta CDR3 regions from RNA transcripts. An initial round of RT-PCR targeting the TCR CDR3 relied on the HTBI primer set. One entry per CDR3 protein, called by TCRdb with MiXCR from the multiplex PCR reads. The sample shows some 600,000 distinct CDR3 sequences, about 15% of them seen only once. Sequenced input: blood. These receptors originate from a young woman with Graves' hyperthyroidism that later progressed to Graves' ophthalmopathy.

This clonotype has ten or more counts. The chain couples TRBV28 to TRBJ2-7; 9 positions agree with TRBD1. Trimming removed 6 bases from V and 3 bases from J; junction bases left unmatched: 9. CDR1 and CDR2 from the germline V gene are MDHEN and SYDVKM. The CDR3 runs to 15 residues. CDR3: CASRGLGTGNYEQYF. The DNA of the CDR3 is TGTGCCAGCAGGGGACTCGGGACAGGGAACTACGAGCAGTACTTC.

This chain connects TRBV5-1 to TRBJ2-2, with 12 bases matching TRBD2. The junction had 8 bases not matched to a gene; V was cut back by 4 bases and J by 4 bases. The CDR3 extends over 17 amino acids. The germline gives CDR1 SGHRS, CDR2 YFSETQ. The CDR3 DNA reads TGCGCCAGCAGCCAACCGCTAGCGGGAGGGCCCACCGGGGAGCTGTTTTTT. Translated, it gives CASSQPLAGGPTGELFF.

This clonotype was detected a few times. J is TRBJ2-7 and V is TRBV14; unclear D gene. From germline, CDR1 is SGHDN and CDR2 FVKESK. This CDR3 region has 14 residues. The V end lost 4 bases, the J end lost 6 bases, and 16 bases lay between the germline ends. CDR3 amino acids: CASSRGPGVGEQYF. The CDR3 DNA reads TGTGCCAGCAGCCGAGGACCCGGAGTCGGCGAGCAGTACTTC.

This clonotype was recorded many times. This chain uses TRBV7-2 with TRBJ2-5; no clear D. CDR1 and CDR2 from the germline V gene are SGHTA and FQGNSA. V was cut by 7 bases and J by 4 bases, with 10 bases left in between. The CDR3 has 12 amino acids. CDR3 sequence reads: CASTNPGETQYF. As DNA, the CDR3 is TGTGCCAGCACTAACCCGGGAGAGACCCAGTACTTC.

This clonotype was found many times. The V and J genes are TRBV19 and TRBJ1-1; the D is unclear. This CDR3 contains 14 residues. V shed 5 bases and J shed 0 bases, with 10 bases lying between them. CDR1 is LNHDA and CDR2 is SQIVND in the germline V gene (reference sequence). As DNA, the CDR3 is TGTGCCAGTAGTTCACAGCCTATGAACACTGAAGCTTTCTTT. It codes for CASSSQPMNTEAFF.

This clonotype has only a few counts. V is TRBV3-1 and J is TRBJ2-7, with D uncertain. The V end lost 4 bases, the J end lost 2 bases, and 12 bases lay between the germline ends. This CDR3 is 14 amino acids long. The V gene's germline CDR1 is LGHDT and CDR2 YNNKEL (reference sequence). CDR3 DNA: TGTGCCAGCAGCCGGGCGACGGTTGCCTACGAGCAGTACTTC. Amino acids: CASSRATVAYEQYF.

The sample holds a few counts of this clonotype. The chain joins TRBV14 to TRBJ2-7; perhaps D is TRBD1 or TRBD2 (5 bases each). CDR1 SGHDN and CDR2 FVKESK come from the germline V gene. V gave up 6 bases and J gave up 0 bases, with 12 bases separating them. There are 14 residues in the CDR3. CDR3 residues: CASSPRDPSYEQYF. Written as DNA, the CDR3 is TGTGCCAGCAGTCCCCGGGACCCCTCCTACGAGCAGTACTTC.

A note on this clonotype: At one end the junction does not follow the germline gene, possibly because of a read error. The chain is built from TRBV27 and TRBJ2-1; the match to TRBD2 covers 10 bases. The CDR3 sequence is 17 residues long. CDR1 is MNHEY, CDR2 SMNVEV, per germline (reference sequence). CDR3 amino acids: CANSLSGAGGRYNEQFF. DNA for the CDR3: TGTGCCAACAGTTTATCAGGAGCGGGAGGGCGTTACAATGAGCAGTTCTTC.

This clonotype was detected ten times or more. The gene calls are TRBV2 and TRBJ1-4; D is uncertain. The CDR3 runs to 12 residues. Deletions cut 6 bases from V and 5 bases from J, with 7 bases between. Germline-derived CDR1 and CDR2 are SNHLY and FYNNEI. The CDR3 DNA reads TGTGCCAGCAGGAAAGGGAATGAAAAACTGTTTTTT. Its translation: CASRKGNEKLFF. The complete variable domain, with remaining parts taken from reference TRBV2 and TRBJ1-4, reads EPEVTQTPSHQVTQMGQEVILRCVPISNHLYFYWYRQILGQKVEFLVSFYNNEISEKSEIFDDQFSVERPDGSNFTLKIRSTKLEDSAMYFCASRKGNEKLFFGSGTQLSVL.

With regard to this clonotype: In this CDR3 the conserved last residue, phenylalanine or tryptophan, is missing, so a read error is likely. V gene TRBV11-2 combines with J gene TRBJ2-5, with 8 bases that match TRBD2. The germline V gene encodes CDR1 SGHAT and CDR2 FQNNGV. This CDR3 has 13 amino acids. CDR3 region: CASSAGEQDTQYY. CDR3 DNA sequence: TGTGCCAGCTCAGCGGGAGAACAAGACACCCAGTACTAC.